This T cell receptor beta chain came from a study of T cells in Graves' hyperthyroidism and ophthalmopathy. From RNA transcripts, TCR beta CDR3 regions were amplified. The HTBI set primed first-round TCR CDR3 RT-PCR. TCRdb fed the multiplex PCR reads into MiXCR, producing one record per CDR3 protein. The data hold about 560,000 distinct CDR3 sequences, with around 45% observed a single time. The CDR3 is 23 amino acids. Looked up from germline, CDR1 is LNHNV and CDR2 is YYDKDF (reference sequence). With 0 bases clipped from V and 0 bases from J, the junction kept 22 bases outside the gene matches. Sequencing was done on a sample of peripheral blood or thyroid tissue (not recorded which). J is TRBJ2-7 and V is TRBV15; 11 nucleotides agree with TRBD2. This sequence originates from a woman aged 18-29 years with Graves' hyperthyroidism. CDR3 nucleotides: TGTGCCACCAGCAGAGATCTGTTTCAGGACAGAGAGACTAGCGGGGTTAGCTCCTACGAGCAGTACTTC. Translated, it gives CATSRDLFQDRETSGVSSYEQYF.